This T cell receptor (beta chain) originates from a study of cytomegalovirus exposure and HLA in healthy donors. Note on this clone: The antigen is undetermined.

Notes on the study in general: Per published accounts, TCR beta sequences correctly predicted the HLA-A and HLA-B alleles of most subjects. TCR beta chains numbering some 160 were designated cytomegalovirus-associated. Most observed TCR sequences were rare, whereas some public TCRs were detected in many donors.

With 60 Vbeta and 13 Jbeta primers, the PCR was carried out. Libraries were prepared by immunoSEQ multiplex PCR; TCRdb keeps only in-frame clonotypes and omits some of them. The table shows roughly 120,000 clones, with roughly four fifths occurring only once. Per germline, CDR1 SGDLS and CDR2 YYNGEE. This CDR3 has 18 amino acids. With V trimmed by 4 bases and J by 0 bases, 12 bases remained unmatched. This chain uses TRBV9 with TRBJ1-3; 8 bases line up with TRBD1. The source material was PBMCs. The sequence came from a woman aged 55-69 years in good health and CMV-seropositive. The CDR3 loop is CASSPSQGARSSGNTIYF. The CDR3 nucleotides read TGTGCCAGCAGCCCGAGTCAGGGGGCCCGGAGCTCTGGAAACACCATATATTTT. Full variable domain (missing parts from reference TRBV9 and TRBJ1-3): DSGVTQTPKHLITATGQRVTLRCSPRSGDLSVYWYQQSLDQGLQFLIQYYNGEERAKGNILERFSAQQFPDLHSELNLSSLELGDSALYFCASSPSQGARSSGNTIYFGEGSWLTVV.